Listed here are 15 T cell receptor beta chains from one sample, sequenced in a study of cytomegalovirus exposure and HLA in healthy donors. Researchers ran the PCR with 60 Vbeta and 13 Jbeta primers. TCRdb's table, derived via immunoSEQ multiplex PCR, lists solely in-frame clones and lacks some. The sample carries about 130,000 clones, roughly 85% recorded once. Sequenced sample: PBMCs. Receptors originate from a boy younger than 18 in good health and CMV-seronegative.

V usage is TRBV6-6 and J usage is TRBJ2-7; 7 bases align to TRBD1. Germline V gene lookup returns CDR1 MNHNY and CDR2 SVGAGI (reference sequence). V was clipped by 2 bases and J by 4 bases; unmatched bases: 2. The CDR3 loop spans 13 amino acids. The CDR3 loop is CASSYAGGYEQYF. The CDR3 DNA is TGTGCCAGCAGTTACGCAGGGGGATACGAGCAGTACTTC.

This chain connects TRBV7-2 to TRBJ2-7; 11 bases are a match to TRBD2. The V gene end was trimmed by 4 bases and the J gene end by 3 bases; junction bases not matched to a gene: 5. This CDR3 has 15 amino acids. CDR1 and CDR2 from the germline V gene are SGHTA and FQGNSA. CDR3: CASSSDGLAGYEQYF. DNA for the CDR3: TGTGCCAGCAGCTCCGACGGACTAGCGGGCTACGAGCAGTACTTC. Drawing the rest from reference TRBV7-2 and TRBJ2-7, the complete variable domain is GAGVSQSPSNKVTEKGKDVELRCDPISGHTALYWYRQSLGQGLEFLIYFQGNSAPDKSGLPSDRFSAERTGGSVSTLTIQRTQQEDSAVYLCASSSDGLAGYEQYFGPGTRLTVT.

This chain connects TRBV5-1 to TRBJ2-5, with D tentatively TRBD2 (6 bases). Trimming cost V 7 bases and J 4 bases, with 14 bases left between them. The CDR3 is 13 residues long. Germline loops: CDR1 SGHRS, CDR2 YFSETQ. The CDR3 loop reads CASRNYGGETQYF. CDR3 DNA: TGCGCCAGCCGGAATTACGGGGGAGAGACCCAGTACTTC.

A single count supports this clone. The chain recombines TRBV4-3 with TRBJ1-2; 7 nucleotides match TRBD1. CDR3 length: 14 amino acids. Germline CDR1 LGHNA, CDR2 YSLEER. Trimming took 4 bases from V and 5 from J; bases not matched to a gene: 7. The CDR3 spells CASSPSRDSYGYTF. CDR3 DNA sequence: TGCGCCAGCAGCCCGTCCCGGGACAGTTATGGCTACACCTTC.

In the case of this clone: This specimen includes other DNA sequences encoding the same CDR3. The rearrangement uses TRBV20-1 and TRBJ2-7; 8 bases map to TRBD2. The CDR3 sequence is 11 residues long. With V trimmed by 6 bases and J by 3 bases, 1 base remained unmatched. Germline V gene lookup returns CDR1 DFQATT and CDR2 SNEGSKA (reference sequence). This CDR3 reads CSARGGYEQYF. In DNA, the CDR3 is TGCAGTGCCCGGGGGGGCTACGAGCAGTACTTC.

This clone came up a few times. This chain uses TRBV7-7 with TRBJ2-5, with 8 bases that match TRBD1. Germline CDR1 reads SSHAT; CDR2 reads FNYEAQ (reference sequence). CDR3 length: 15 residues. V gave up 1 base and J gave up 0 bases; unmatched junction bases: 1. This chain's CDR3 is CASSLDRGYQETQYF. CDR3 DNA sequence: TGTGCCAGCAGCTTAGACAGGGGGTACCAAGAGACCCAGTACTTC.

The gene calls are TRBV2 and TRBJ2-3; D perhaps matches TRBD2 (5 bases). This CDR3 region has 17 residues. The V and J ends lost 1 base and 4 bases respectively, with 18 bases between them. CDR1 and CDR2 (germline): SNHLY, FYNNEI. This chain's CDR3 is CASSEGVELMGADTQYF. The DNA for the CDR3 is TGTGCCAGCAGTGAAGGTGTGGAGCTGATGGGAGCAGATACGCAGTATTTT.

CDR3 in amino acids: CASSRWGDYEQYF. CDR3 nucleotide sequence: TGTGCCAGCAGCCGTTGGGGGGATTACGAGCAGTACTTC. The V call is TRBV2, the J call TRBJ2-7, with a possible D match to TRBD2 (6 bases). The CDR3 is made up of 13 amino acids. Per germline, CDR1 SNHLY and CDR2 FYNNEI. V lost 6 bases to trimming and J lost 4 bases, with 13 bases between them.

The chain carries TRBV7-9 and TRBJ2-5, with 10 nucleotides matching TRBD2. The CDR3 length is 16 residues. The ends lost 3 bases at V and 3 bases at J; junction bases unmatched: 7. From germline, CDR1 is SEHNR and CDR2 FQNEAQ (reference sequence). The CDR3 sequence is CASSLTGTSEKETQYF. The CDR3, as DNA: TGTGCCAGCAGCTTGACCGGGACTAGCGAGAAAGAGACCCAGTACTTC.

The CDR3 sequence: CASSQDLRGDETQYF. In nucleotides, the CDR3 is TGTGCCAGCAGCCAAGATCTCCGGGGAGATGAGACCCAGTACTTC. This sequence joins TRBV4-2 and TRBJ2-5; tentative D call: TRBD2 (5 bases). Trimming pared 0 bases from V and 5 bases from J, leaving 13 bases between. The V gene's germline CDR1 is LGHNA and CDR2 YNFKEQ. The CDR3 consists of 15 residues.

The chain has TRBV27 and TRBJ1-1; 9 nucleotides agree with TRBD1. The CDR3 is 14 amino acids. Germline V gives CDR1 MNHEY, CDR2 SMNVEV (reference sequence). V lost 4 bases, J lost 3 bases, and 3 bases stayed unmatched. The CDR3 DNA reads as TGTGCCAGCAGTTACGGGACAGGGTACACTGAAGCTTTCTTT. Protein sequence: CASSYGTGYTEAFF.

This chain connects TRBV6-1 to TRBJ2-7; a weak D match, TRBD1 (6 bases). The germline V gene has CDR1 MNHNS and CDR2 SASEGT. The V end lost 1 base, the J end lost 5 bases, and 12 bases lay between the germline ends. The CDR3 has 14 amino acids. The CDR3 bases are TGTGCCAGCAGTGAAGGGGGATGGGGGCACGAGCAGTACTTC. Protein sequence: CASSEGGWGHEQYF.

J is TRBJ2-5 and V is TRBV5-6; weak D call: TRBD2 (6 bases). The CDR3 spans 14 residues. Germline V lookup: CDR1 SGHDT, CDR2 YYEEEE. The V end lost 3 bases, the J end lost 5 bases, and 14 bases lay between the germline ends. The CDR3, as DNA: TGTGCCAGCAGCTACGGACTACGAGGGGAGACCCAGTACTTC. Encoded protein: CASSYGLRGETQYF.

CDR3 coding DNA: TGTGCCAGCAGCTTAGCCAGCACAGGGGCAAATCAGCCCCAGCATTTT. Protein sequence: CASSLASTGANQPQHF. V gene TRBV7-8 combines with J gene TRBJ1-5, with 7 bases aligning to TRBD1. The CDR3 contains 16 residues. The V gene's germline CDR1 is SGHVS and CDR2 FQNEAQ. Trimming at V came to 0 bases and at J to 4 bases, leaving 6 bases not matched to a gene.

V and J are TRBV5-4 and TRBJ2-5; D is possibly TRBD2 (6 bases). The CDR3 is made up of 15 amino acids. CDR1 and CDR2 from the germline V gene are SGHNT and YYREEE (reference sequence). Deletions cut 0 bases from V and 0 bases from J, with 9 bases between. Here the CDR3 DNA reads TGTGCCAGCAGCTTGGCAGGGACTCACCAAGAGACCCAGTACTTC. Translation: CASSLAGTHQETQYF.